This T cell receptor beta chain comes out of a study of T cells in Graves' hyperthyroidism and ophthalmopathy. This clonotype was detected a few times. The CDR3 regions of TCR beta were amplified from RNA transcripts. HTBI primers were used for first-round RT-PCR of the TCR CDR3. TCRdb re-called the multiplex PCR reads through MiXCR, storing one row per CDR3 protein. Of some 800,000 distinct CDR3 sequences in the sample, 35% to 40% were seen once. The sequenced sample was blood. This clonotype was obtained from a man aged 18 to 30 with Graves' hyperthyroidism.

The CDR3: CASSPRSRADGNTIYF. CDR3 bases: TGTGCCAGCAGCCCCCGGTCTCGAGCTGATGGAAACACCATATATTTT. The chain couples TRBV13 to TRBJ1-3; no clear D. V was shortened by 5 bases and J by 3 bases, with 17 bases between the two germline ends. Per the germline V gene, CDR1 is PRHDT and CDR2 is FYEKMQ (reference sequence). The CDR3 is 16 amino acids.